This is a list of T cell receptor beta chains from one sample in a study of T cell changes during pregnancy in multiple sclerosis. Sequencing used immunoSEQ multiplex PCR; TCRdb keeps in-frame clones, though not all of them. The table lists some 110,000 clones, around 92% of them singletons. Sequencing was performed on peripheral blood, taken after pregnancy. The receptors shown here come from a female donor with multiple sclerosis, enrolled in a pregnancy study. Both conserved end residues are part of each CDR3. Fields, in order: V gene, clone size, D gene, J gene, CDR3 DNA, CDR3 protein. The D gene is left open where the match is weak. Clone sizes are given selectively: once, few, many, or a class where the clone is expanded.

TRBV10-1	-	TRBD1	TRBJ2-5	TGCGCCAGCAGGGTGGGACAGGGGGCGAGGTTACGGGAGACCCAGTACTTC	CASRVGQGARLRETQYF
TRBV1	-	-	TRBJ2-7	TGCACCAGCAGCCAACCCGTGGCGGGATATAAGTACGAGCAGTACTTC	CTSSQPVAGYKYEQYF
TRBV6-6	-	TRBD2	TRBJ2-3	TGTGCCAGCAGGCCTGGGACTACAGGAGTAACAGATACGCAGTATTTT	CASRPGTTGVTDTQYF
TRBV6-6	-	-	TRBJ1-1	TGTGCCAGCAGTCCCCCGACGGGCAGGGGGAACACTGAAGCTTTCTTT	CASSPPTGRGNTEAFF
TRBV14	-	TRBD2	TRBJ2-6	TGTGCCAGCAGCCAAGATACCCTAGCGGGGGCCGTCTCTGGGGCCAACGTCCTGACTTTC	CASSQDTLAGAVSGANVLTF
TRBV7-9	-	TRBD1	TRBJ2-7	TGTGCCAGCAACCCGGGACAGGCCTACGAGCAGTACTTC	CASNPGQAYEQYF
TRBV9	-	TRBD1	TRBJ1-5	TGTGCCAGCAGCAGGACAGGGGAAGACAATCAGCCCCAGCATTTT	CASSRTGEDNQPQHF
TRBV9	-	TRBD1	TRBJ2-3	TGTGCCAGCAGCGTAGATCAGGGGGACACAGATACGCAGTATTTT	CASSVDQGDTDTQYF
TRBV6-1	-	-	TRBJ2-3	TGTGCCAGCAGTGAAGCGCCGTACAACGAACGCACAGATACGCAGTATTTT	CASSEAPYNERTDTQYF
TRBV25-1	-	-	TRBJ1-4	TGTGCCAGCAGTGAATCCCCAGGTGGGGGGAATGAAAAACTGTTTTTT	CASSESPGGGNEKLFF
TRBV7-9	-	TRBD2	TRBJ2-5	TGTGCAACCGGGACTAGCGGTCCCGGGGGGACCCAGTACTTC	CATGTSGPGGTQYF
TRBV28	-	-	TRBJ1-2	TGTGCCAGCAGTTTACAAGCCCATGGCTACACCTTC	CASSLQAHGYTF
TRBV11-1	-	-	TRBJ2-3	TGTGCCAGCAGGCGGGGCTACACAGATACGCAGTATTTT	CASRRGYTDTQYF
TRBV7-9	-	-	TRBJ2-7	TGTGCCAGCAGCTTAGCACAGGGGGGGACACTAGTGGACTACGAGCAGTACTTC	CASSLAQGGTLVDYEQYF
TRBV10-3	-	TRBD2	TRBJ2-1	TGTGCCACCGACCCTAGCGGGAGTGGTGAGCAGTTCTTC	CATDPSGSGEQFF
TRBV10-2	-	-	TRBJ1-1	TGCGCCAGCAGTTTGGGGGGAGACACTGAAGCTTTCTTT	CASSLGGDTEAFF
TRBV4-1	-	TRBD1	TRBJ1-2	TGCGCCAGCAGCCAAGAGGACAGGTCCTATGGCTACACCTTC	CASSQEDRSYGYTF
TRBV11-2	-	-	TRBJ2-7	TGTGCCAGCAGCCCAGTTTTCCACGAGCAGTACTTC	CASSPVFHEQYF
TRBV9	-	-	TRBJ2-3	TGTGCCAGCAGCTTTTCGGGAGAGGTGACAGATACGCAGTATTTT	CASSFSGEVTDTQYF
TRBV27	-	TRBD2	TRBJ2-2	TGTGCCAGCAGTTTAGCGGGAGGGAACACCGGGGAGCTGTTTTTT	CASSLAGGNTGELFF
TRBV20-1	once	-	TRBJ2-4	TGCAGTGTGCCGTCAGGAAACATTCAGTACTTC	CSVPSGNIQYF
TRBV5-1	-	-	TRBJ1-2	TGCGCCAGCAGCTTGGTCAGGGGTGGCTCCGATGGCTACACCTTC	CASSLVRGGSDGYTF
TRBV27	-	-	TRBJ2-1	TGTGCCAGCAGTTTTCAGGTGGGGGCTAGTGAGCAGTTCTTC	CASSFQVGASEQFF
TRBV2	-	TRBD1	TRBJ2-1	TGTGCCAGCAGGGGGACAGGGAGAGTTAATGAGCAGTTCTTC	CASRGTGRVNEQFF
TRBV5-4	-	TRBD1	TRBJ2-7	TGTGCCAGCAGCCTGTCGGACAGGGGTTTGGGCGAGCAGTACTTC	CASSLSDRGLGEQYF
TRBV30	-	TRBD2	TRBJ2-7	TGTGCCTGGAGACTAGCGGGGGCTCGGGAGCAGTACTTC	CAWRLAGAREQYF
TRBV28	-	TRBD1	TRBJ2-7	TGTGCCAGCGTGACAGGGTTCGAGCAGTACTTC	CASVTGFEQYF
TRBV2	-	TRBD1	TRBJ1-2	TGTGCCAGCACCCGGGGTCGACAGGGAAATGGCTACACCTTC	CASTRGRQGNGYTF
TRBV15	-	TRBD1	TRBJ1-3	TGTGCCACCAGCAGAGATTTAGCAGGGGGTACCATATATTTT	CATSRDLAGGTIYF
TRBV10-3	-	TRBD1	TRBJ2-4	TGTGCCATCAGTGAGGGGGACAGGGGGGGGAACATTCAGTACTTC	CAISEGDRGGNIQYF
TRBV5-1	-	TRBD1	TRBJ2-7	TGCGCCAGCAGCCCCGGACAGGGGAGTTTATTGACCTACGAGCAGTACTTC	CASSPGQGSLLTYEQYF
TRBV28	-	TRBD2	TRBJ2-1	TGTGCCAGCAGTTCGTCGACTAGCGGGGAATACAATGAGCAGTTCTTC	CASSSSTSGEYNEQFF
TRBV2	-	-	TRBJ1-4	TGTGCCAGCAAATCGGGTTTACATGAAAAACTGTTTTTT	CASKSGLHEKLFF
TRBV6-1	-	TRBD1	TRBJ1-6	TGTGCCAGTAAGGGACAGGCTAATTCACCCCTCCACTTT	CASKGQANSPLHF
TRBV2	-	TRBD2	TRBJ2-3	TGTGCCAGCAGTGCCCTAGCGGTAACAGACACAGATACGCAGTATTTT	CASSALAVTDTDTQYF
TRBV19	-	TRBD1	TRBJ1-3	TGTGCCACCCTATCGGACAGGGGGTTGGCAAACACCATATATTTT	CATLSDRGLANTIYF
TRBV27	-	-	TRBJ2-7	TGTGCCAGCAGTTTCCGGGTGAACGGCGGCTACGAGCAGTACTTC	CASSFRVNGGYEQYF
TRBV9	-	TRBD1	TRBJ2-7	TGTGCCAGCAGCGTAGTAGTTTCGGGGAGACAGGGGGCTGACGGGGAGTTC	CASSVVVSGRQGADGEF
TRBV4-1	-	-	TRBJ2-1	TGCGCCAGCAGCCTAAAGGAGATGGGCAATGAGCAGTTCTTC	CASSLKEMGNEQFF
TRBV10-3	-	-	TRBJ1-5	TGTGCCATCAGTGGAACCCCCCAAGGGGGGGCCGTTTTGAGCAATCAGCCCCAGCATTTT	CAISGTPQGGAVLSNQPQHF
TRBV9	-	TRBD2	TRBJ2-7	TGTGCCAGCAGCCCAGGGACTAGCTACGAGCAGTACTTC	CASSPGTSYEQYF
TRBV18	-	TRBD1	TRBJ2-2	TGTGCCAGCTCCGTCCCAACAGGGGCGAACACCGGGGAGCTGTTTTTT	CASSVPTGANTGELFF
TRBV19	-	TRBD2	TRBJ2-2	TGTGCCAGTAGTCCATGGACTAGCGGGAGGACCGGGGAGCTGTTTTTT	CASSPWTSGRTGELFF
TRBV7-2	once	-	TRBJ2-5	TGTGCCAGCAGCTTAGAAGGGGGGGACGAGACCCAGTACTTC	CASSLEGGDETQYF
TRBV5-1	-	TRBD2	TRBJ2-3	TGCGCCAGCACCCCTAGCGGGACCTCGGCGAATACGCAGTATTTT	CASTPSGTSANTQYF
TRBV2	-	TRBD2	TRBJ2-3	TGTGCCAGCAGTGGGAGCGGGACGCACACAGATACGCAGTATTTT	CASSGSGTHTDTQYF
TRBV5-4	-	-	TRBJ2-2	TGTGCCAGCAGCTCGCGTGGTGGGGGCGCCGGGGAGCTGTTTTTT	CASSSRGGGAGELFF
TRBV7-2	once	-	TRBJ2-7	TGTGCCAGCAGCTTAGTGTTGGGGGCGGAAGAGCAGTACTTC	CASSLVLGAEEQYF
TRBV6-5	-	-	TRBJ1-4	TGTGCCAGCAGTACCAGGGGTGGTGGATCGGAAAAACTGTTTTTT	CASSTRGGGSEKLFF
TRBV9	-	-	TRBJ1-4	TGTGCCAGCAGCCCCGGCGACAGGCTTAATGAAAAACTGTTTTTT	CASSPGDRLNEKLFF
TRBV30	-	-	TRBJ2-2	TGTGCCTGGAGTGTCCCTTCGAACACCGGGGAGCTGTTTTTT	CAWSVPSNTGELFF
TRBV7-8	-	TRBD1	TRBJ2-7	TGTGCCAGCAGCCCCTGGACAGGGTCGCTCGACCGGGCCTACGAGCAGTACTTC	CASSPWTGSLDRAYEQYF
TRBV28	-	-	TRBJ2-7	TGTGCCAGCGGGTCCGGAAAGCGGATTTCCTACGAGCAGTACTTC	CASGSGKRISYEQYF
TRBV19	-	TRBD1	TRBJ1-2	TGTGCCAGTAACTCCCCCGACAGGGGCGGTGGCTACACCTTC	CASNSPDRGGGYTF
TRBV6-4	-	-	TRBJ1-5	TGTGCCAGCAGTGAGCAGGGTGGTGGAGCCCAGCATTTT	CASSEQGGGAQHF